This T cell receptor beta chain originates from a study of T cells after yellow fever vaccination. Trimming left V 4 bases short and J 2 bases short, with 11 bases between. CDR1 and CDR2 from the germline V gene are SGHRS and YFSETQ. This CDR3 contains 14 residues. This clonotype was detected ten times or more. What it binds is not known. TCRdb reanalysed the 5' RACE reads using MiXCR and keeps one entry per CDR3 protein. The table lists 300,000 or so distinct CDR3 sequences, 8.7% of them singletons, with 3% to 3.5% in the top ten. Findings and limits, study-wide: There was a possibility that FACS-sorted repertoires contained abundant clonotypes contaminating from the bulk population.

The chain combines TRBV5-1 with TRBJ2-3; no clear D. Here the sequenced sample was CD4+ T cells sorted from PBMCs, taken 5 days after the yellow fever booster vaccination. This TCR came from a man between 18 and 35 years old who received the YFV17D yellow fever vaccine. The CDR3 loop reads CASSPRSDTDTQYF. The CDR3 nucleotides read TGCGCCAGCAGCCCACGGTCCGACACAGATACGCAGTATTTT.